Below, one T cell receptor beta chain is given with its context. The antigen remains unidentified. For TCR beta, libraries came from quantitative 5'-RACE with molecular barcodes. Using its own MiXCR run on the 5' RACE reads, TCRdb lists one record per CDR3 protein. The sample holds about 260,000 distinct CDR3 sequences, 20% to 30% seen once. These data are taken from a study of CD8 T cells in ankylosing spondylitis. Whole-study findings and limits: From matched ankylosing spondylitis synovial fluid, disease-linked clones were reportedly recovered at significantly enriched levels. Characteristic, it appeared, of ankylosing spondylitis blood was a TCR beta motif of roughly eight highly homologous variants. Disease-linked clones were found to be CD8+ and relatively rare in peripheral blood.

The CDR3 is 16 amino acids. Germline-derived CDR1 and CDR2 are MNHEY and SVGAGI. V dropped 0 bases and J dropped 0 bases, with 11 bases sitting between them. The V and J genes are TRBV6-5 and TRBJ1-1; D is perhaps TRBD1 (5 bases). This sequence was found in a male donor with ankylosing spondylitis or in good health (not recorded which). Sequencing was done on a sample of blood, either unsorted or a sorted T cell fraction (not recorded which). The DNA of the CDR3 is TGTGCCAGCAGTTACTCGGGGACCCTTATGAACACTGAAGCTTTCTTT. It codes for CASSYSGTLMNTEAFF.